Each of the 30 T cell receptor beta chains below was sequenced from the same sample in a study of cytomegalovirus exposure and HLA in healthy donors. The PCR employed 60 Vbeta primers together with 13 Jbeta primers. Method: immunoSEQ multiplex PCR; TCRdb's copy keeps in-frame clones and lacks some. The data hold 200,000 to 250,000 clones, with over 65% observed a single time. The sequenced sample consisted of PBMCs. The receptors here all came from a man aged 18 to 30 in good health and CMV-seronegative.

The chain is built from TRBV27 and TRBJ2-1; 16 bases fit TRBD2. The junction had 5 bases not matched to a gene; V was cut back by 4 bases and J by 8 bases. The CDR3 sequence is 16 residues long. Germline lookup yields CDR1 MNHEY and CDR2 SMNVEV (reference sequence). In DNA form, the CDR3 reads TGTGCCAGCAGTTCGGGACTAGCGGGAGGGCCATATGAGCAGTTCTTC. This gives the protein CASSSGLAGGPYEQFF.

V and J are TRBV27 and TRBJ1-5, with 10 bases that match TRBD1. This CDR3 has 17 residues. The germline V gene has CDR1 MNHEY and CDR2 SMNVEV (reference sequence). V shed 0 bases, J shed 5 bases, and the junction held 7 bases outside the gene matches. The CDR3 DNA reads TGTGCCAGCAGTTTATCCATGGGACAGGGGTTGGATCAGCCCCAGCATTTT. Its protein is CASSLSMGQGLDQPQHF.

The chain employs TRBV5-1 and TRBJ1-1; D is possibly TRBD1 (5 bases). From germline, CDR1 is SGHRS and CDR2 YFSETQ. This CDR3 has 15 residues. V dropped 1 base and J dropped 0 bases, with 10 bases sitting between them. The CDR3 sequence: CASSLFDRVNTEAFF. In DNA, the CDR3 is TGCGCCAGCAGCTTGTTTGACAGAGTGAACACTGAAGCTTTCTTT.

The rearrangement links TRBV7-2 to TRBJ2-1; D may be TRBD2 (6 bases). V gave up 7 bases and J gave up 4 bases, with 8 bases separating them. Per the germline V gene, CDR1 is SGHTA and CDR2 is FQGNSA. The CDR3 is made up of 12 amino acids. The CDR3 loop is CASIAGYNEQFF. CDR3 in DNA: TGTGCCAGCATTGCGGGGTACAATGAGCAGTTCTTC.

The chain uses TRBV7-9 and TRBJ1-6; the D is unclear. Deletions cut 0 bases from V and 14 bases from J, with 11 bases between. Looked up from germline, CDR1 is SEHNR and CDR2 is FQNEAQ (reference sequence). The CDR3 has 13 residues. This CDR3 reads CASSLAFAQTLHF. DNA for the CDR3: TGTGCCAGCAGCTTAGCGTTCGCCCAGACCCTCCACTTT.

This clone was detected only a few times. The gene calls are TRBV23-1 and TRBJ1-4; 7 bases align to TRBD1. TRBV23-1 is classed as an ORF, of uncertain function. J gave up 0 bases and V 8 bases, and 9 bases lay outside the gene matches. The CDR3 contains 16 residues. The chain's CDR3 is CASGPGGLATNEKLFF. In DNA form, the CDR3 reads TGCGCCAGCGGCCCAGGGGGTTTAGCAACTAATGAAAAACTGTTTTTT.

This clone was detected a few times. The chain couples TRBV6-4 to TRBJ1-6, with a weak D call TRBD1 (6 bases). Trimming cost V 6 bases and J 5 bases, with 14 bases left between them. The CDR3 spans 15 residues. From germline, CDR1 is MRHNA and CDR2 SNTAGT. For the CDR3, the DNA is TGTGCCAGCAGCGCCGGGGGGCCGGATAATTCACCCCTCCACTTT. It is translated as CASSAGGPDNSPLHF.

The chain uses TRBV6-1 and TRBJ2-1, with D maybe TRBD2 (6 bases). The length of the CDR3 is 17 residues. Germline CDR1 reads MNHNS; CDR2 reads SASEGT. V shed 3 bases and J shed 2 bases, with 17 bases lying between them. CDR3 in amino acids: CASSDGKGGNTYNEQFF. The CDR3 DNA is TGTGCCAGCAGTGACGGAAAAGGCGGGAACACCTACAATGAGCAGTTCTTC.

V is TRBV18 and J is TRBJ2-3; 11 bases are shared with TRBD2. The germline gives CDR1 KGHSH, CDR2 LQKENI. The CDR3 is made up of 16 amino acids. V was clipped by 6 bases and J by 6 bases; unmatched bases: 11. This chain's CDR3 is CASSPNPGTSGDTQYF. The CDR3 coding sequence is TGTGCCAGCTCCCCGAACCCCGGGACTAGCGGCGATACGCAGTATTTT.

The V call is TRBV2, the J call TRBJ1-2; D ambiguous. In germline, CDR1 is SNHLY, CDR2 FYNNEI. This CDR3 has 13 amino acids. Trimming removed 4 bases at V and 4 bases at J, with 10 bases between. The CDR3 sequence: CASSVSVTYGYTF. The CDR3 DNA reads TGTGCCAGCAGTGTGTCGGTCACCTATGGCTACACCTTC.

This clone has a handful of counts. The rearrangement links TRBV30 to TRBJ2-7; TRBD2 matches at 8 bases. Germline CDR1 is GTSNPN and CDR2 is SVGIG (reference sequence). CDR3 length: 16 amino acids. V lost 1 base, J lost 3 bases, and 11 bases stayed unmatched. CDR3 sequence reads: CAWSAFGSGGRYEQYF. DNA of the CDR3: TGTGCCTGGAGTGCCTTTGGGAGCGGGGGCCGCTACGAGCAGTACTTC.

The CDR3 loop reads CASKAGLSSYNEQFF. Here the CDR3 DNA reads TGTGCCAGCAAAGCGGGACTGAGCTCCTACAATGAGCAGTTCTTC. The chain employs TRBV28 and TRBJ2-1; 7 nucleotides agree with TRBD2. Trimming took 7 bases from V and 0 from J; bases not matched to a gene: 6. Germline lookup yields CDR1 MDHEN and CDR2 SYDVKM. The CDR3 is 15 amino acids.

This clone was observed a few times. The V call is TRBV6-5, the J call TRBJ2-5; D gene ambiguous. This CDR3 has 15 residues. V was trimmed by 4 bases and J by 4 bases, leaving 16 bases between them. Germline V gene sequence: CDR1 MNHEY, CDR2 SVGAGI. This CDR3 reads CASSLRPTERETQYF. DNA of the CDR3: TGTGCCAGCAGTTTGAGGCCGACGGAGCGAGAGACCCAGTACTTC.

V usage is TRBV10-3 and J usage is TRBJ1-2; 7 nucleotides line up with TRBD1. Germline V lookup: CDR1 ENHRY, CDR2 SYGVKD. This CDR3 contains 14 residues. Trimming at V came to 3 bases and at J to 8 bases, leaving 9 bases not matched to a gene. CDR3 residues: CAISDSEGAEGYTF. CDR3 bases: TGTGCCATCAGTGATTCTGAGGGGGCGGAAGGCTACACCTTC.

The rearrangement links TRBV2 to TRBJ2-5, with 11 nucleotides matching TRBD2. The V gene's germline CDR1 is SNHLY and CDR2 FYNNEI. The V gene end was trimmed by 6 bases and the J gene end by 1 base; junction bases not matched to a gene: 4. The CDR3 spans 15 residues. The chain's CDR3 is CASRGTSGFQETQYF. As DNA, the CDR3 is TGTGCCAGCAGGGGGACTAGCGGATTCCAAGAGACCCAGTACTTC. Variable domain in full (rest from reference TRBV2 and TRBJ2-5): EPEVTQTPSHQVTQMGQEVILRCVPISNHLYFYWYRQILGQKVEFLVSFYNNEISEKSEIFDDQFSVERPDGSNFTLKIRSTKLEDSAMYFCASRGTSGFQETQYFGPGTRLLVL.

The rearrangement links TRBV13 to TRBJ2-5; maybe TRBD1 (6 bases). The J call may be in error: the DNA end matches TRBJ2-7 better. CDR1 and CDR2 (germline): PRHDT, FYEKMQ (reference sequence). The CDR3 runs to 14 residues. As DNA, the CDR3 is TGTGCCAGCAGCTCCGACAGGCTATCCTACGAGCAGTACTTC. Translated: CASSSDRLSYEQYF.

The V and J genes are TRBV5-1 and TRBJ2-1, with 9 bases that match TRBD2. Germline CDR1 reads SGHRS; CDR2 reads YFSETQ. The CDR3 is 15 residues long. V trimming: 1 base; J trimming: 8 bases; junction bases outside the gene matches: 7. Here the CDR3 reads CASSLYGGRADEQFF. CDR3 in DNA: TGCGCCAGCAGCTTGTATGGCGGGAGGGCCGATGAGCAGTTCTTC.

The rearrangement links TRBV9 to TRBJ2-2; 7 bases match TRBD1. With 6 bases clipped from V and 3 bases from J, the junction kept 8 bases outside the gene matches. The length of the CDR3 is 15 residues. Looked up from germline, CDR1 is SGDLS and CDR2 is YYNGEE. CDR3 loop: CASNSGQSDTGELFF. As DNA, the CDR3 is TGTGCCAGCAACTCGGGACAGTCGGACACCGGGGAGCTGTTTTTT.

This rearrangement joins TRBV9 to TRBJ1-4; TRBD1 matches at 9 bases. The V gene's germline CDR1 is SGDLS and CDR2 YYNGEE. With 4 bases clipped from V and 7 bases from J, the junction kept 5 bases outside the gene matches. The CDR3 extends over 14 amino acids. In nucleotides, the CDR3 is TGTGCCAGCAGCTCGGGACAGGGTGGTGAAAAACTGTTTTTT. The encoded protein is CASSSGQGGEKLFF.

V and J are TRBV6-5 and TRBJ1-2; 10 bases agree with TRBD1. The CDR3 length is 16 residues. Germline CDR1 is MNHEY and CDR2 is SVGAGI. V lost 2 bases to trimming and J lost 1 base; unmatched junction nucleotides: 4. CDR3 amino acids: CASSYLGQGDNYGYTF. The CDR3 coding sequence is TGTGCCAGCAGTTACCTAGGACAGGGGGATAACTATGGCTACACCTTC.

V gene TRBV7-3 combines with J gene TRBJ2-2; TRBD2 might be the D (5 bases). V lost 6 bases and J 0 bases, leaving 14 bases between the germline ends. The CDR3 loop spans 16 amino acids. The germline V gene has CDR1 SGHTA and CDR2 FQGTGA. Here the CDR3 DNA reads TGTGCCAGCAGACCTCTAGCAGACACGAACACCGGGGAGCTGTTTTTT. Amino acid sequence: CASRPLADTNTGELFF.

CDR3 sequence reads: CASSDSLGTEAFF. The CDR3 DNA reads TGCGCCAGCAGTGACAGTCTAGGCACTGAAGCTTTCTTT. The V call is TRBV10-2, the J call TRBJ1-1, with D unresolved. V was clipped by 3 bases and J by 4 bases, with 9 bases between them. CDR3 size: 13 residues. Germline V gives CDR1 WSHSY, CDR2 SAAADI.

This clone was recorded once. The chain recombines TRBV2 with TRBJ2-1; 7 bases agree with TRBD1. Germline V gives CDR1 SNHLY, CDR2 FYNNEI. There are 17 residues in the CDR3. The J segment lost 4 bases and the V segment lost 11 bases, leaving 20 bases of the junction unmatched. DNA for the CDR3: TGTGCCGCGTCCGAGCACGGGACAGCCGTCCAGTACAATGAGCAGTTCTTC. The encoded protein is CAASEHGTAVQYNEQFF.

This rearrangement joins TRBV11-2 to TRBJ2-7, with D possibly being TRBD1 (5 bases). The V end lost 0 bases, the J end lost 2 bases, and 8 bases lay between the germline ends. The CDR3 is 14 residues long. Germline lookup yields CDR1 SGHAT and CDR2 FQNNGV. CDR3 in DNA: TGTGCCAGCAGCTTAGAGACAGTCCCCTACGAGCAGTACTTC. Translated, it gives CASSLETVPYEQYF.

This clone is a singleton in its sample. This chain links TRBV19 with TRBJ1-2, with 9 bases identical to TRBD1. The germline gives CDR1 LNHDA, CDR2 SQIVND (reference sequence). V dropped 3 bases and J dropped 8; count of bases not matched to a gene: 4. This CDR3 is 13 amino acids long. The CDR3 DNA reads as TGTGCCAGTAGTATGACAGGGGGGGACGGCTACACCTTC. Its translation is CASSMTGGDGYTF.

The genes are TRBV2 and TRBJ1-4; D is perhaps TRBD1 (6 bases). The CDR3 contains 16 residues. With 0 bases removed from V and 8 bases from J, the gap between germline ends came to 16 bases. Germline CDR1 is SNHLY and CDR2 is FYNNEI. CDR3 sequence: CASSEAGQGSWEKLFF. In DNA form, the CDR3 reads TGTGCCAGCAGTGAAGCGGGGCAGGGGTCTTGGGAAAAACTGTTTTTT.

The rearrangement uses TRBV28 and TRBJ2-5, with 9 bases matching TRBD2. Judging by the DNA end, TRBJ2-7 fits better; the J call may be wrong. Germline lookup yields CDR1 MDHEN and CDR2 SYDVKM. The CDR3 loop spans 14 amino acids. DNA of the CDR3: TGTGCCAGCAGTGCAAGCGGGAGGTCGTACGAGCAGTACTTC. Its translation: CASSASGRSYEQYF.

V and J are TRBV2 and TRBJ2-5; no clear D. The DNA end lines up better with TRBJ2-7; the J call may be wrong. This CDR3 has 15 amino acids. CDR1 SNHLY and CDR2 FYNNEI come from the germline V gene. The CDR3 protein is CASRFATPPSYEQYF. The CDR3 DNA reads as TGTGCCAGCCGGTTTGCGACACCCCCCTCCTACGAGCAGTACTTC.

V is TRBV7-3 and J is TRBJ2-1; 8 bases map to TRBD2. The J segment lost 10 bases and the V segment lost 0 bases, leaving 5 bases of the junction unmatched. The CDR3 has 14 residues. Germline V gives CDR1 SGHTA, CDR2 FQGTGA. The CDR3 here is CASSLTGTSWEQFF. As DNA, the CDR3 is TGTGCCAGCAGCTTAACCGGGACTAGTTGGGAGCAGTTCTTC.

The chain has TRBV7-6 and TRBJ2-1; no clear D gene. V gave up 1 base and J gave up 0 bases, with 7 bases separating them. This CDR3 contains 15 residues. CDR1 is SGHVS and CDR2 is FNYEAQ in the germline V gene. The CDR3 region has the DNA TGTGCCAGCAGCTTAGGGGCAGCCTCCTACAATGAGCAGTTCTTC. As protein: CASSLGAASYNEQFF.